The T cell receptor (beta chain) described here comes from a study of control samples from healthy donors and cancer patients. Profiling relied on immunoSEQ multiplex PCR, and the TCRdb table lists in-frame clones only, not all of them. This repertoire shows around 170,000 clones, 80% to 90% found once; its top ten account for around 5.1%. The CDR3 has 15 residues. V lost 3 bases and J 5 bases, leaving 14 bases between the germline ends. Germline V CDR1 and CDR2: MNHNS, SASEGT. This clonotype originated in a woman aged 30 to 39 in good health. The sequenced sample consisted of blood. The chain uses TRBV6-1 and TRBJ2-1; weak D call: TRBD1 (5 bases). The CDR3 is CASSDFRQGHNEQFF. The CDR3 nucleotides read TGTGCCAGCAGTGATTTCCGGCAGGGCCACAATGAGCAGTTCTTC.